Listed below are T cell receptor beta chains from one sample, sequenced in a study of cytomegalovirus exposure and HLA in healthy donors. Measured with immunoSEQ multiplex PCR; TCRdb has only the in-frame clones, and not every one. The sample includes over 30,000 clones, about 80% of them seen just once. Input material: PBMCs. These receptors were obtained from a male donor in good health and CMV-seronegative. Both conserved end residues are part of each CDR3. The order of the fields is V gene, clone size, D gene, J gene, CDR3 DNA, CDR3 protein. D genes are given only for firm matches. Not all rows give a size; the values are once, few, many and, for expanded clones, a class.

TRBV14	-	-	TRBJ2-5	TGTGCCAGCAGCCAAGATCGGATCTGGGGCGTCTTGGGAGAGACCCAGTACTTC	CASSQDRIWGVLGETQYF
TRBV7-9	few	-	TRBJ2-1	TGTGCCAGCAGCTTTAGCGGAGGGACTCTCAATGAGCAGTTCTTC	CASSFSGGTLNEQFF
TRBV19	once	-	TRBJ2-1	TGTGCCAGTAGTATAATGGGGGGCTCCTACAATGAGCAGTTCTTC	CASSIMGGSYNEQFF
TRBV5-1	-	TRBD2	TRBJ2-1	TGCGCCAGCGGGCGCGGGGGGGCGGGTAATGAGCAGTTCTTC	CASGRGGAGNEQFF
TRBV7-6	once	TRBD2	TRBJ2-1	TGTGCCAGCAGCCCCCGGCGGGGGGGCAATGAGCAGTTCTTC	CASSPRRGGNEQFF
TRBV5-1	-	-	TRBJ1-1	TGCGCCAGCACCTCGACAGGGAACACTGAAGCTTTCTTT	CASTSTGNTEAFF
TRBV2	-	TRBD1	TRBJ1-6	TGTGCCAGCAGTGCGACAAGGACAGGGCCCCTCTCTAATTCACCCCTCCACTTT	CASSATRTGPLSNSPLHF
TRBV4-3	-	-	TRBJ1-5	TGCGCCAGCAGCCAAGATGAGGGTGGCAATCAGCCCCAGCATTTT	CASSQDEGGNQPQHF
TRBV9	-	TRBD1	TRBJ1-1	TGTGCCAGCAGCTCCTCGACAGGGATGGGGACTAGGGACACTGAAGCTTTCTTT	CASSSSTGMGTRDTEAFF
TRBV5-1	once	TRBD1	TRBJ1-5	TGCGCCAGCAGCTACGCACCGGGACAGGGGGCTCAGCCCCAGCATTTT	CASSYAPGQGAQPQHF
TRBV19	-	-	TRBJ2-1	TGTGCCAGTAGTGGGTCGGCGGGATTTGAGCAGTTCTTC	CASSGSAGFEQFF
TRBV5-1	-	-	TRBJ2-7	TGCGCCAGCAGCCCTTCGACAGGTACCACCTACGAGCAGTACTTC	CASSPSTGTTYEQYF
TRBV30	-	TRBD1	TRBJ2-7	TGTGCCTGGAGTGGGACAGGGGGAGGTTACGAGCAGTACTTC	CAWSGTGGGYEQYF
TRBV11-2	-	TRBD2	TRBJ2-7	TGTGCCAGCAGCTTACAATCGGGGGGGCTAGCGGGCTACGAGCAGTACTTC	CASSLQSGGLAGYEQYF
TRBV6-1	-	-	TRBJ1-6	TGTGCCAGCAGTGCCTCTTTTAACAGGGCGTATCAGGATTCACCCCTCCACTTT	CASSASFNRAYQDSPLHF